A selection of T cell receptor beta chains follows, all from one sample in a study of blood T cells in healthy people across ages. TCRdb reprocessed the 5' RACE reads via MiXCR and lists one record per CDR3 protein. Found here are about 1,500,000 distinct CDR3 sequences, 28% of them singletons; the top ten hold 7.7%. Sequenced sample: blood. These receptors were obtained from a woman aged 25 to 39 in good health. Both conserved end residues are part of each CDR3. Fields, in order: J gene, CDR3 length, clone size, D gene, V gene, CDR3 DNA, CDR3 protein. The D gene is left open where the match is weak. Rows may omit the clone size; those that give it use once, few, many or a size class.

TRBJ1-6 | 14 | . | . | TRBV27 | TGTGCCAGCGGCCCCTCGGGGTTTAATTCACCCCTCCACTTT | CASGPSGFNSPLHF
TRBJ2-3 | 14 | . | . | TRBV12-3/TRBV12-4 | TGTGCCAGCAGTTTAAGGCCGGTCACAGATATGGAGTATTTT | CASSLRPVTDMEYF
TRBJ1-2 | 11 | many | . | TRBV28 | TGTGCCAGCAGTATCCGACAGGACTACACCTTC | CASSIRQDYTF
TRBJ1-2 | 16 | . | . | TRBV14 | TGTGCCAGCAGCCAAGAGGACAGCTGGTCGAACTATGGCTACACCTTC | CASSQEDSWSNYGYTF
TRBJ2-5 | 14 | few | TRBD2 | TRBV12-3/TRBV12-4 | TGTGCCAGCAAAAGACGGGAGGGTCAAGAGACCCAGTACTTC | CASKRREGQETQYF
TRBJ2-3 | 17 | many | . | TRBV7-2 | TGTGCCAGCAGCTTAGTTTTCGGTGCTGTCGTCGCAGATACGCAGTATTTT | CASSLVFGAVVADTQYF
TRBJ1-1 | 15 | few | . | TRBV4-1 | TGCGCCAGAAGCCAAACCGGGGCTAATTTGGCTGAAGCTTTCTTT | CARSQTGANLAEAFF
TRBJ2-7 | 14 | few | TRBD1 | TRBV6-5 | TGTGCCAGCAGTTGGGACAGGAAGTCCTACGAGCAGTACTTC | CASSWDRKSYEQYF
TRBJ2-1 | 15 | . | TRBD2 | TRBV7-7 | TGTGCCAGCAGCTTAAACAGCGGGGGGGTATATGAGCAGTTCTTC | CASSLNSGGVYEQFF
TRBJ2-2 | 15 | . | . | TRBV5-1 | TGCGCCAGCAGCGCGGGACAACCCAACGCCGGGGAGCTGTTTTTT | CASSAGQPNAGELFF
TRBJ1-6 | 13 | . | TRBD1 | TRBV15 | TGTGCCACCGCGGACAGGAGAAATTCACCCCTCCACTTT | CATADRRNSPLHF
TRBJ1-6 | 13 | many | . | TRBV4-1 | TGCGCCAGCAGCCAAGATGGGCTTTCACCCCTCCACTTT | CASSQDGLSPLHF
TRBJ2-3 | 14 | many | . | TRBV27 | TGTGCCAGCAGTTTATTGGGCAGCACAGATACGCAGTATTTT | CASSLLGSTDTQYF
TRBJ2-1 | 13 | few | TRBD1 | TRBV7-2 | TGTGCCAGCAGCTTATCAGGGGGACGGGGGCAGTTCTTC | CASSLSGGRGQFF
TRBJ1-2 | 13 | few | . | TRBV20-1 | TGCAGTTCCTTGGACAGAGGGGGCTATGGCTACACCTTC | CSSLDRGGYGYTF
TRBJ1-2 | 12 | few | . | TRBV18 | TGTGCCAGCTCACCACGGGAGTATGGCTACACCTTC | CASSPREYGYTF
TRBJ2-2 | 14 | few | . | TRBV5-1 | TGCGCCAGCAGAACGCGGGAAGAGACCGGGGAGCTGTTTTTT | CASRTREETGELFF
TRBJ1-1 | 13 | . | . | TRBV20-1 | TGCAGTGCTAGAATAGGTAGGAACACTGAAGCTTTCTTT | CSARIGRNTEAFF
TRBJ2-7 | 13 | few | . | TRBV20-1 | TGCAGTGCTAGGGACACCCTAAGGGGGGAGCAGTACTTC | CSARDTLRGEQYF
TRBJ2-5 | 18 | . | . | TRBV5-1 | TGCGCCAGCAGCTTGGTCCCTCCGGGACCCACCGCGGGGGAGACCCAGTACTTC | CASSLVPPGPTAGETQYF
TRBJ1-1 | 13 | . | . | TRBV10-3 | TGTGCCATCAGTGGACGGTCTGACACTGAAGCTTTCTTT | CAISGRSDTEAFF
TRBJ1-4 | 14 | few | TRBD1 | TRBV18 | TGTGCCAGCTCACCGAGGGACAGGCCGGAAAAACTGTTTTTT | CASSPRDRPEKLFF
TRBJ2-7 | 18 | few | TRBD2 | TRBV18 | TGTGCCAGCTCACCAGGCACCAGACGTAGCGGGGGGGCGAACGAGCAGTACTTC | CASSPGTRRSGGANEQYF
TRBJ2-1 | 13 | few | . | TRBV5-5 | TGTGCCAGCAGCTTATTCAGGGAGGAGGAGCAGTTCTTC | CASSLFREEEQFF
TRBJ2-5 | 14 | few | . | TRBV20-1 | TGCAGTGCTAGACGCCGGGGCGCCGGGGAGACCCAGTACTTC | CSARRRGAGETQYF
TRBJ1-1 | 14 | . | . | TRBV11-1 | TGTGCCAGCAGCTTAGGTCGTGGAGCGCTTGGAGCTTTCTTT | CASSLGRGALGAFF
TRBJ1-4 | 12 | . | . | TRBV6-1 | TGTGCCAGCAGTGAATGGGGTGAAAAACTGTTTTTT | CASSEWGEKLFF
TRBJ2-5 | 15 | . | TRBD2 | TRBV2 | TGTGCCAGCAGTTACAATGGACTAGCGCCGGAGACCCAGTACTTC | CASSYNGLAPETQYF
TRBJ2-7 | 12 | . | . | TRBV9 | TGTGCCAGCAGCGGGGAATCGGGGGCCCAGTACTTC | CASSGESGAQYF
TRBJ2-7 | 17 | . | TRBD2 | TRBV27 | TGTGCCAGCAACCTAGCGGGAGGGCAAGCTTCCTACAATGAGCAGTACTTC | CASNLAGGQASYNEQYF
TRBJ2-7 | 15 | many | . | TRBV5-1 | TGCGCCAGCAGCGGTACAGGTGGCCCTTCCTACGAGCAGTACTTC | CASSGTGGPSYEQYF
TRBJ2-1 | 15 | few | TRBD2 | TRBV20-1 | TGCAGTGCTAGTGCACGGGAGGGGTCCTACAATGAGCAGTTCTTC | CSASAREGSYNEQFF
TRBJ2-2 | 16 | few | TRBD2 | TRBV24-1 | TGTGCCACCAGTTCCTGGGGGGGAGGCGTCACCGGGGAGCTGTTTTTT | CATSSWGGGVTGELFF
TRBJ1-1 | 14 | few | . | TRBV12-3/TRBV12-4 | TGTGCCAGCACCCTACGGGACATCCCCACTGAAGCTTTCTTT | CASTLRDIPTEAFF
TRBJ1-2 | 13 | . | TRBD1 | TRBV5-1 | TGCGCCAGCAGCTCAGGACAGGCCGAAAGTGGCACCTTC | CASSSGQAESGTF
TRBJ2-7 | 15 | many | TRBD1 | TRBV5-4 | TGTGCCAGCAGCGCCGGACAGGGGGTAATCTACGAGCAGTACTTC | CASSAGQGVIYEQYF
TRBJ2-7 | 11 | many | . | TRBV12-5 | TGTGCTAGTGGTTCCCTTTACGAGCAGTACTTC | CASGSLYEQYF
TRBJ2-2 | 16 | . | TRBD2 | TRBV6-1 | TGTGCCAGCAGTGTAGCGGGGGGGGCGAACACCGGGGAGCTGTTTTTT | CASSVAGGANTGELFF
TRBJ2-3 | 12 | . | . | TRBV10-3 | TGTGCCATCAGTGCAAGTACAGATACGCAGTATTTT | CAISASTDTQYF
TRBJ1-2 | 15 | many | . | TRBV7-9 | TGTGCCAGCAGCTTAGGTTCCCGAGGGGCCTCTGGCTACACCTTC | CASSLGSRGASGYTF
TRBJ1-2 | 15 | . | TRBD1 | TRBV29-1 | TGCAGCGTTGAGAGGCAGGGGGCTGTAAAGAATGGCTACACCTTC | CSVERQGAVKNGYTF
TRBJ2-7 | 14 | few | . | TRBV14 | TGTGCCAGCAGCCAATTTCAGGGCTGGGACGAGCAGTACTTC | CASSQFQGWDEQYF
TRBJ1-2 | 14 | . | . | TRBV12-3/TRBV12-4 | TGTGCCAGCACCCCCTCCGGACAGAACTATGGCTACACCTTC | CASTPSGQNYGYTF
TRBJ2-5 | 16 | many | TRBD2 | TRBV27 | TGTGCCAGCAGTCGGTTAGGGACTAGCGCACAAGAGACCCAGTACTTC | CASSRLGTSAQETQYF
TRBJ1-4 | 15 | . | TRBD1 | TRBV2 | TGTGCCAGCAGACTCACAGGGGGAACTAATGAAAAACTGTTTTTT | CASRLTGGTNEKLFF
TRBJ2-3 | 10 | many | . | TRBV29-1 | TGCAGCGTTGGGATAGATACGCAGTATTTT | CSVGIDTQYF
TRBJ2-1 | 15 | . | . | TRBV15 | TGTGCCACCAGCAGAGACGGATATGGGGGGCGTCGAGAGTTCTTC | CATSRDGYGGRREFF
TRBJ1-2 | 13 | few | TRBD1 | TRBV29-1 | TGCAGCGTCTTCCGGGACAGGTCCGGTGGCTACACCTTC | CSVFRDRSGGYTF
TRBJ1-2 | 15 | . | TRBD1 | TRBV15 | TGTGCCACCAGCAGAGAGGGGGGACAGGGACATGGCTACACCTTC | CATSREGGQGHGYTF
TRBJ1-3 | 15 | . | TRBD1 | TRBV29-1 | TGCAGCGTTGACGGGGACAGCATGTCTGGAAACACCATATATTTT | CSVDGDSMSGNTIYF
TRBJ2-7 | 13 | few | . | TRBV14 | TGTGCCAGCAGCGACAACCTAATCTACGAGCAGTACTTC | CASSDNLIYEQYF
TRBJ2-2 | 16 | . | TRBD1 | TRBV24-1 | TGTGCCACCAGTGACGCCGGGACAGCCCTGACCGGGGAGCTGTTTTTT | CATSDAGTALTGELFF
TRBJ2-5 | 13 | . | . | TRBV7-3 | TGTGCCAGCAGCTTAAATGGGGTCTCGGCCCAGTACTTC | CASSLNGVSAQYF
TRBJ2-5 | 14 | . | . | TRBV11-2 | TGTGCCAGCAGCCGGCAGGGCCACCAAGAGACCCAGTACTTC | CASSRQGHQETQYF